Listed here is a single TCR beta chain. Its antigen is currently unknown. This specimen belongs to a study of OX40 agonist ivuxolimab in advanced cancers. The wider study: The dose of intravenous ivuxolimab that patients received every 2 weeks ranged from 0.01 to 10 mg/kg. Study observations and caveats: Clonal expansion from baseline to week 6 occurred in both CD4+ and CD8+ T cells. Among T cells, CD8+ cells averaged more expanded clones than CD4+ cells.

Clones were sequenced by immunoSEQ multiplex PCR, and TCRdb holds only the in-frame ones, with some missing. This table holds about 76,000 clones, approximately 85% found once. CDR1 is MNHEY, CDR2 SMNVEV, per germline (reference sequence). The ends were cut back, 0 bases at V and 9 bases at J, with 12 bases in the middle. This CDR3 spans 14 amino acids. The specimen comprised CD4+ or CD8+ T cells sorted from blood, sampled in a trial of the OX40 agonist ivuxolimab. This TCR was recovered from an adult with an advanced solid tumor such as melanoma, head and neck, liver or kidney cancer. The V and J genes are TRBV27 and TRBJ2-1; D is perhaps TRBD1 or TRBD2 (5 bases each). CDR3 nucleotide sequence: TGTGCCAGCAGTTTATCGAGGGGAAGGAGTGAGCAGTTCTTC. It encodes CASSLSRGRSEQFF.